These T cell receptor beta chains were read from a single sample in a study of regulatory T cells in long-lasting Graves disease. TCRdb called the multiplex PCR reads again in MiXCR, with one record for every CDR3 protein. Of around 320,000 distinct CDR3 sequences listed, approximately 15% were seen once; the top ten hold 25% to 30%. In addition, the sample was reused for a study of T cells in Graves' hyperthyroidism and ophthalmopathy.

The sample in question was peripheral blood mononuclear cells (PBMCs), obtained at new diagnosis, from a patient treated with antithyroid drugs. The source of these receptors is a man aged 40-49 years with Graves disease. CDR3s include the opening cysteine and the closing phenylalanine or tryptophan. The order of the fields is J gene, clone size, D gene, V gene, CDR3 DNA, CDR3 protein. D genes are given only for firm matches. Some rows have no size entry. The others give once, few or many, or a class for an expanded clone.

J: TRBJ2-5; size: many; D: TRBD1; V: TRBV28; DNA: TGTGCCAGCAGTATGGTCGGAATCGGTGCAGGGGGCTTTGAGACCCAGTACTTC; CDR3: CASSMVGIGAGGFETQYF
J: TRBJ2-5; size: -; D: -; V: TRBV5-1; DNA: TGCACCAGCAGCTTAGGCAGGGTAGAGACCCAGTACTTC; CDR3: CTSSLGRVETQYF
J: TRBJ2-3; size: few; D: TRBD1; V: TRBV20-1; DNA: TGCAGTGCTAGAGATACCGGGACAGGGACAGATACGCAGTATTTT; CDR3: CSARDTGTGTDTQYF
J: TRBJ1-3; size: many; D: -; V: TRBV20-1; DNA: TGCAGTGCTAAGGACAGAACTCGAAACACCATATATTTT; CDR3: CSAKDRTRNTIYF
J: TRBJ2-5; size: many; D: -; V: TRBV28; DNA: TGTGCCAGCAGTTTAGGGGGGTCCGGGGGGACCCAGTACTTC; CDR3: CASSLGGSGGTQYF
J: TRBJ2-7; size: many; D: TRBD2; V: TRBV20-1; DNA: TGCAGTGCCACACTAGCGGTGTCCTACGAGCAGTACTTC; CDR3: CSATLAVSYEQYF
J: TRBJ2-7; size: -; D: -; V: TRBV6-2/TRBV6-3; DNA: TGTGCCAGCAGGGCTCACATCGTTCCCTACGAGCAGTACTTC; CDR3: CASRAHIVPYEQYF
J: TRBJ2-1; size: many; D: TRBD1; V: TRBV11-2; DNA: TGTGCCAGCAGGACCCTCAGGGGGCGAATCTACAATGAGCAGTTCTTC; CDR3: CASRTLRGRIYNEQFF
J: TRBJ2-1; size: -; D: TRBD2; V: TRBV9; DNA: TGTGCCAGCAGCCCTCGACTAGCGGGGGGCTGGAGCTCCTACAATGAGCAGTTCTTC; CDR3: CASSPRLAGGWSSYNEQFF
J: TRBJ1-4; size: few; D: -; V: TRBV7-3; DNA: TGTGCCAGCAGCTTATTCCCAACTAATGAAAAACTGTTTTTT; CDR3: CASSLFPTNEKLFF
J: TRBJ2-5; size: -; D: -; V: TRBV5-1; DNA: TGCGGCAGCAGCTGGGGGACGGGGAAAGAGACCCAGTACTTC; CDR3: CGSSWGTGKETQYF
J: TRBJ1-5; size: -; D: TRBD1; V: TRBV2; DNA: TGTGCCAGCAGTGGACAGGGGGCGGTTCAGCCCCAGCATTTT; CDR3: CASSGQGAVQPQHF
J: TRBJ1-1; size: -; D: -; V: TRBV7-3; DNA: TGTGCCAGCAGCGTGAGTTTATCCACTGAAGCTTTCTTT; CDR3: CASSVSLSTEAFF
J: TRBJ2-7; size: many; D: TRBD1; V: TRBV20-1; DNA: TGCAGTGCTAGTGACAGGGTCTACGAGCAGTACTTC; CDR3: CSASDRVYEQYF
J: TRBJ1-2; size: few; D: -; V: TRBV28; DNA: TGTGCCAGCAGTTTCCTGACAGACTATGGCTACACCTTC; CDR3: CASSFLTDYGYTF
J: TRBJ2-5; size: few; D: -; V: TRBV30; DNA: TGTGCCTCTGGAATGGGGGCGCCTGAGACCCAGTACTTC; CDR3: CASGMGAPETQYF